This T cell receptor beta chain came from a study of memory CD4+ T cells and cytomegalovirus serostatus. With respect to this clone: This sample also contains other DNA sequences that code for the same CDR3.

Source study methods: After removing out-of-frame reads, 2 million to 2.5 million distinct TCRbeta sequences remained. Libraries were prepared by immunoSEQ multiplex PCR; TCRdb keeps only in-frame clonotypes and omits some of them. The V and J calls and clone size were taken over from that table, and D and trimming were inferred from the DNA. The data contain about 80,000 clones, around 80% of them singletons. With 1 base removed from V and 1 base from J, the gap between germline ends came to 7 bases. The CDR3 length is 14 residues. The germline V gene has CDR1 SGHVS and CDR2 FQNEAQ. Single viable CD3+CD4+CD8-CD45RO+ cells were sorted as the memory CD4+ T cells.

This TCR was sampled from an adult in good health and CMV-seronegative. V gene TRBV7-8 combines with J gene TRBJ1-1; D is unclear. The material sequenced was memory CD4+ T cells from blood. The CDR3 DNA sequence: TGTGCCAGCAGCTTAGGGGAATGGAACACTGAAGCTTTCTTT. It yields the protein CASSLGEWNTEAFF.